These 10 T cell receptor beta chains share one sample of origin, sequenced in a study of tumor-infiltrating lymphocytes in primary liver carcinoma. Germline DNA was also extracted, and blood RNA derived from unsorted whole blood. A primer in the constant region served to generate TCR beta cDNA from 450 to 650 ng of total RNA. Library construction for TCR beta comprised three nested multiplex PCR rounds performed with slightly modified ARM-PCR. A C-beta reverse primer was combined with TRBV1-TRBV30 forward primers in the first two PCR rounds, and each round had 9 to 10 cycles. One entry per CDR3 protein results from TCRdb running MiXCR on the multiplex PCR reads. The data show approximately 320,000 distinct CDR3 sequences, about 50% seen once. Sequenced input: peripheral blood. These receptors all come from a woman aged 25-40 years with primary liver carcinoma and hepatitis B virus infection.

The CDR3 loop is CSANGATGSSYEQYF. The CDR3 coding sequence is TGCAGTGCTAATGGCGCGACGGGCAGCTCCTACGAGCAGTACTTC. The chain combines TRBV20-1 with TRBJ2-7; no firm D call. There are 15 residues in the CDR3. The V end was cut by 4 bases, the J end by 0 bases, with 16 bases between. Germline V gene sequence: CDR1 DFQATT, CDR2 SNEGSKA (reference sequence).

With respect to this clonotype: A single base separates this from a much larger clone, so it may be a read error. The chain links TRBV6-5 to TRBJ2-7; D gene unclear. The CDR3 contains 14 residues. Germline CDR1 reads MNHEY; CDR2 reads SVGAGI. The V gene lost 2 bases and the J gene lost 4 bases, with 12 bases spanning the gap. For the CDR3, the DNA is TGTGCCAGCAGTTACCCCGAGACACCGTACGAGCAGTACTTC. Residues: CASSYPETPYEQYF.

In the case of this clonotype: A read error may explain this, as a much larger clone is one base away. CDR3 sequence reads: CASSYGAETNTRELFF. CDR3 DNA sequence: TGTGCCAGCAGTTACGGGGCGGAAACTAACACCAGGGAGCTGTTTTTT. V is TRBV6-5 and J is TRBJ2-2; weak D call: TRBD1 (5 bases). The CDR3 length is 16 residues. CDR1 MNHEY and CDR2 SVGAGI come from the germline V gene.

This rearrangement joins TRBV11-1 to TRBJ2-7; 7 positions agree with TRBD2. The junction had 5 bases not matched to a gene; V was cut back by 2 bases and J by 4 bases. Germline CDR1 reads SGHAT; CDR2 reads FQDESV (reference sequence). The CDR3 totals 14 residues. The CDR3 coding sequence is TGTGCCAGCAGCTTAAGCGGGAACCGATACGAGCAGTACTTC. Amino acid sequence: CASSLSGNRYEQYF.

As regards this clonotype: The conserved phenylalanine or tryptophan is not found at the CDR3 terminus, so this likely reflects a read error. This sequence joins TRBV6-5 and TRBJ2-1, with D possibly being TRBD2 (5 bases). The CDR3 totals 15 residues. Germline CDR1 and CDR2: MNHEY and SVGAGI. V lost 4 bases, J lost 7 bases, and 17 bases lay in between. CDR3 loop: CASSSCTSFRNEQFI. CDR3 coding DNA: TGTGCCAGCAGTTCTTGTACTAGTTTTAGGAATGAGCAGTTCATC.

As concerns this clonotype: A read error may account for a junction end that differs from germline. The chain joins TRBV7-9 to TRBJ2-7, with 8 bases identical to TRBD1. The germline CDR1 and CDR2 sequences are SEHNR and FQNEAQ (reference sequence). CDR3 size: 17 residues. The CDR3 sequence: CTSSLMFGGRGLGEQYF. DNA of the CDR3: TGTACCAGCAGCTTAATGTTTGGGGGCAGGGGGCTAGGAGAGCAGTACTTC.

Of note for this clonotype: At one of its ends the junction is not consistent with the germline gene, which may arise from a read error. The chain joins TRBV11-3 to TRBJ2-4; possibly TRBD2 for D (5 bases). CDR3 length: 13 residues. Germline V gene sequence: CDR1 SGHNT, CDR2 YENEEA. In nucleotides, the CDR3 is TGCGCCAGCAGCGGCTGGAGTCGAAACATTCAGTACTTC. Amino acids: CASSGWSRNIQYF. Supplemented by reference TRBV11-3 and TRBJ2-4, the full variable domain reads EAGVVQSPRYKIIEKKQPVAFWCNPISGHNTLYWYLQNLGQGPELLIRYENEEAVDDSQLPKDRFSAERLKGVDSTLKIQPAELGDSAVYLCASSGWSRNIQYFGAGTRLSVL.

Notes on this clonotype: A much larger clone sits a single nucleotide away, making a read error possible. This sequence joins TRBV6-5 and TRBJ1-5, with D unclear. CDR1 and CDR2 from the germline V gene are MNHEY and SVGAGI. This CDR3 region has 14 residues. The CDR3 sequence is CANSSPDAHQPQHF. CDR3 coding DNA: TGTGCCAACAGTTCTCCTGATGCGCATCAGCCCCAGCATTTT.

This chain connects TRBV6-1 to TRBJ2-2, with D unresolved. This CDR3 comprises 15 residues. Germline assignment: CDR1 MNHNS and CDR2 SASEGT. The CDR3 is CTNSEPGRNTGELFF. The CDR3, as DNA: TGTACCAACAGTGAGCCGGGCCGGAACACCGGGGAGCTGTTTTTT.

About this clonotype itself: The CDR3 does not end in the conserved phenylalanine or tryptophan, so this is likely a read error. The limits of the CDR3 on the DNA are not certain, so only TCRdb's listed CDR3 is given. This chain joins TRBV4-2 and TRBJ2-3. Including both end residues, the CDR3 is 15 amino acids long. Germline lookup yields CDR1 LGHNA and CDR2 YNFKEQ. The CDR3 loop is CASSLLRTSTDTQCI.